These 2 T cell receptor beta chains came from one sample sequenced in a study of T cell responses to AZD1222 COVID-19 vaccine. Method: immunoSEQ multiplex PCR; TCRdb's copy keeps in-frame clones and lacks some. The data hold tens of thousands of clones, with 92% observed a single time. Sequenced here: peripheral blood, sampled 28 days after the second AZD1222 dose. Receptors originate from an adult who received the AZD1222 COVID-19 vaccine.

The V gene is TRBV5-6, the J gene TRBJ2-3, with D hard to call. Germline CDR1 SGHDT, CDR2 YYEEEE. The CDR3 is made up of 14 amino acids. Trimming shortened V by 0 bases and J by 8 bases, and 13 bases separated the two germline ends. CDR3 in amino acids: CASSLASKVSTQYF. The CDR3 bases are TGTGCCAGCAGCTTGGCCTCCAAGGTCAGTACGCAGTATTTT.

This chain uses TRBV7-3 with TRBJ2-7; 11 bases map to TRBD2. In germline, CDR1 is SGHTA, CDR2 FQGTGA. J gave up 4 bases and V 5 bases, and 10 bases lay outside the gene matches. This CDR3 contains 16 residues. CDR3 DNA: TGTGCCAGCAGCCCGTCCAGCTCTAGCGGGGGGTACGAGCAGTACTTC. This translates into CASSPSSSSGGYEQYF.